This TCR beta chain was retrieved from a study of Graves' ophthalmopathy and Graves' hyperthyroidism. Study-level background: The stable label applied to hyperthyroidism with no ophthalmopathy within 18 months of follow-up.

Study results and limitations: The blood repertoire also included most expanded thyroid clonotypes above 0.001 frequency.

The sample holds many counts of this clonotype. The target antigen is unknown. Beta-chain TCR CDR3 regions were amplified from RNA transcripts. In the first round, RT-PCR was carried out with HTBI primers, and a multiplex PCR formed the second round. TCRdb re-called the multiplex PCR reads with MiXCR, one entry per CDR3 protein. Here the sample spans about 550,000 distinct CDR3 sequences, under 45% being singletons. The CDR3 has 15 residues. CDR1 and CDR2 from the germline V gene are SGDLS and YYNGEE. Trimming removed 3 bases at V and 8 bases at J, with 17 bases between. Input material: peripheral blood or thyroid tissue (not recorded which). The chain uses TRBV9 and TRBJ1-4, with TRBD1 as a possible D gene (5 bases). This receptor was identified in an adult man with Graves' hyperthyroidism. The CDR3 coding sequence is TGTGCCAGCAGCGCAAGTGGGACTTTCGGCGAAAAACTGTTTTTT. It specifies CASSASGTFGEKLFF.